Listed below are T cell receptor beta chains from one sample, sequenced in a study of blood T cell repertoires in COVID-19. Some clones are missing from TCRdb's copy, which holds only in-frame ones; the method was immunoSEQ multiplex PCR. Of 150,000 to 200,000 clones in the sample, 80% to 90% were seen once. The material sequenced was peripheral blood. The source is a man aged 18 to 30 with active or convalescent COVID-19. CDR3s leave out the opening cysteine and the closing phenylalanine or tryptophan. The order of the fields is V gene, CDR3 protein.

TRBV9	ASSGREGPDTQY
TRBV24-1	ATSAGQGINQPQH
TRBV5-6	ASSISTGQGYT
TRBV6-5	ASSYRGYGYT
TRBV5-1	ASSISLAGGEKLF
TRBV6-1	ASSEKVWQNTEAF
TRBV27	ASSFLRTDNSPLH
TRBV7-9	ASSLGTGNTEAF
TRBV6-5	ASPRGQGTYNEQF
TRBV5-1	ASSVGRTSGAWEQF
TRBV20-1	SASDPGGRGYT
TRBV27	ASRSYFNEQF
TRBV3-1/TRBV3-2	ASSQLQVNMNTEAF
TRBV2	ASSEWGVSNTGELF
TRBV12-3/TRBV12-4	ASRRTANQPQH
TRBV27	ASTATAGGVYGYT
TRBV18	ASSPGGAETQY
TRBV6-5	ASSYSQGDSPLH
TRBV6-5	ASTDLSQSPYGYT
TRBV24-1	ATSDMSSYEQY
TRBV15	ATSREHNTEAF
TRBV28	ASSPGGGYNEQF
TRBV30	AETGTGGYGYT
TRBV19	ASSLGYRVDVYEQY
TRBV5-1	ASSLVHSLTDTQY
TRBV18	ASSRTHQGEEF
TRBV27	ASSRTRDRVSGELF
TRBV11-1	ASSSQGTNQPQH
TRBV5-8	ASSSAPMWDTSGNTIY
TRBV18	ASSPTNYGYT
TRBV5-8	ASSLAFRGSYNEQF
TRBV18	ASTLTGYTDTQY
TRBV28	ASSWQGTGNTIY
TRBV7-2	ASSLADGYT
TRBV12-3/TRBV12-4	ASSLFPGIEAF
TRBV5-1	ASSLTGGYNEQF
TRBV19	ASSIGQGRSYEQY
TRBV2	ASSGDMGNQPQH
TRBV5-4	ASSLVSDYYGYT
TRBV2	ASSAGLINQPQH
TRBV19	ASSIWGWETQY
TRBV24-1	ATSDRAGGSYNEQF
TRBV2	ASNLQEEETQY
TRBV27	ASSSRQSSNQPQH
TRBV18	ASSPVSGNQPQH
TRBV13	ASSPRTENEQF
TRBV5-1	ASSSGTSRDIQY
TRBV6-5	ASRTGTYEQY